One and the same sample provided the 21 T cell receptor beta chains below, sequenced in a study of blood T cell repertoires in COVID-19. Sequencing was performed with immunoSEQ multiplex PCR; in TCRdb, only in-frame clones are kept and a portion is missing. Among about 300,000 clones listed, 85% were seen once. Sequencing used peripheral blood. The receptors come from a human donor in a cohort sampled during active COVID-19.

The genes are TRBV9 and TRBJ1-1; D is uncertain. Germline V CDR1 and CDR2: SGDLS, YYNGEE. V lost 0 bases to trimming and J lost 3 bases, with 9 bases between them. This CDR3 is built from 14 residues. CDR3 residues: CASSVVGRDTEAFF. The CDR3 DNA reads TGTGCCAGCAGCGTAGTCGGGAGGGACACTGAAGCTTTCTTT. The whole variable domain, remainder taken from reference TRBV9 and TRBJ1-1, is DSGVTQTPKHLITATGQRVTLRCSPRSGDLSVYWYQQSLDQGLQFLIQYYNGEERAKGNILERFSAQQFPDLHSELNLSSLELGDSALYFCASSVVGRDTEAFFGQGTRLTVV.

The CDR3 DNA is TGTGCCAGCAGAAAAGGGGGTGGAGGCTATGGCTACACCTTC. Residues: CASRKGGGGYGYTF. The V call is TRBV21-1, the J call TRBJ1-2. TRBV21-1 is reported as a pseudogene. The CDR3 is 14 residues long.

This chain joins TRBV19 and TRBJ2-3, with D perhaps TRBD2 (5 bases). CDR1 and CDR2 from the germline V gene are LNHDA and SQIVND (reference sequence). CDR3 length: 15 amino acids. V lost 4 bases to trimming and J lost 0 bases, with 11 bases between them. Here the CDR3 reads CASSNAGISTDTQYF. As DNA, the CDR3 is TGTGCCAGTAGTAACGCCGGGATTAGCACAGATACGCAGTATTTT.

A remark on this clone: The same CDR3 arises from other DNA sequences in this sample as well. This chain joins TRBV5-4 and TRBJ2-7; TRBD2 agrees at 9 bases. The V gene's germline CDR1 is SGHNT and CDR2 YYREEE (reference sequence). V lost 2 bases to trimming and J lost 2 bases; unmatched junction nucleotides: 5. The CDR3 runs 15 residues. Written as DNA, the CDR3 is TGTGCCAGCAGCTTAGGCGGGAGGGCCGCCTACGAGCAGTACTTC. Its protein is CASSLGGRAAYEQYF.

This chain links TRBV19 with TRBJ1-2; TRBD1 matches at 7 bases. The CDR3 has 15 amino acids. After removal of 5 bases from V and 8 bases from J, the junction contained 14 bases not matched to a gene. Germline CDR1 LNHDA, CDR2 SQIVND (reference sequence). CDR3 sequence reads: CASSVPGTALRGYTF. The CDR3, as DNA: TGTGCCAGTAGTGTTCCCGGGACAGCGCTGCGAGGCTACACCTTC.

The CDR3 spells CASSYVAAKPGNEQFF. CDR3 nucleotides: TGTGCCAGCAGTTACGTAGCGGCCAAACCCGGGAATGAGCAGTTCTTC. The rearrangement joins TRBV6-5 to TRBJ2-1; D is perhaps TRBD2 (6 bases). The length of the CDR3 is 16 residues. Trimming pared 2 bases from V and 7 bases from J, leaving 18 bases between. Germline V gene data show CDR1 as MNHEY and CDR2 as SVGAGI.

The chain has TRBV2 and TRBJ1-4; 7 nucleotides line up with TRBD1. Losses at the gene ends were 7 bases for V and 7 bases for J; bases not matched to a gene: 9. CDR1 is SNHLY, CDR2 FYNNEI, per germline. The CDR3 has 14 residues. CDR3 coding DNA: TGTGCCAGCAATCCCACAGGGGCCTTTGAAAAACTGTTTTTT. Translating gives CASNPTGAFEKLFF.

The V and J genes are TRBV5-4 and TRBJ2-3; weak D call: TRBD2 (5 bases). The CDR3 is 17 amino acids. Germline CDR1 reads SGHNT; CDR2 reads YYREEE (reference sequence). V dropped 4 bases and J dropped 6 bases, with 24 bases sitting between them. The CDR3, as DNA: TGTGCCAGCAGCCAGACCGACTGGACTTCTCGCCTTGATACGCAGTATTTT. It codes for CASSQTDWTSRLDTQYF. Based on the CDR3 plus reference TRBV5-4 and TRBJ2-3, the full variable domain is ETGVTQSPTHLIKTRGQQVTLRCSSQSGHNTVSWYQQALGQGPQFIFQYYREEENGRGNFPPRFSGLQFPNYSSELNVNALELDDSALYLCASSQTDWTSRLDTQYFGPGTRLTVL.

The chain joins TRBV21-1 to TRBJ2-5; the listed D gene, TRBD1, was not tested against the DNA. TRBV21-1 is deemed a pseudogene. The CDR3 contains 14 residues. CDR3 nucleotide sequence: TGTGCCAGCAGCAAAGGAAAAAGGCAGGGAACCCAGTACTTC. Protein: CASSKGKRQGTQYF.

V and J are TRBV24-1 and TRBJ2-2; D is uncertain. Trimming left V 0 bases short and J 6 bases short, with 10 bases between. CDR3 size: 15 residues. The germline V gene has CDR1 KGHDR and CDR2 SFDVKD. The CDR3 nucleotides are TGTGCCACCAGTGATTTGACTGGGCCGGCCGGGGAGCTGTTTTTT. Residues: CATSDLTGPAGELFF.

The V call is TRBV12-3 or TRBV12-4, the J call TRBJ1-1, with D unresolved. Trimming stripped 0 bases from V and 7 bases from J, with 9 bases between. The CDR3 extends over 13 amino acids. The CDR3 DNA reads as TGTGCCAGCAGTTTAGCGACGGGTCTTGAAGCTTTCTTT. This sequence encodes CASSLATGLEAFF.

The CDR3 sequence: CASSRGQGGETQYF. The CDR3 coding sequence is TGTGCCAGCAGCCGGGGACAGGGGGGAGAGACCCAGTACTTC. J is TRBJ2-5 and V is TRBV2, with 11 positions matching TRBD1. CDR1 is SNHLY, CDR2 FYNNEI, per germline. The CDR3 spans 14 residues. The V gene end was trimmed by 6 bases and the J gene end by 4 bases; junction bases not matched to a gene: 4.

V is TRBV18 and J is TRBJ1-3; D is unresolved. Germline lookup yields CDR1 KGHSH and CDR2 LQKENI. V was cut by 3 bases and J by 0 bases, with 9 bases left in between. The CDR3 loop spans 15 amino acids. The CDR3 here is CASSPEANSGNTIYF. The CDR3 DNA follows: TGTGCCAGCTCACCCGAGGCAAACTCTGGAAACACCATATATTTT.

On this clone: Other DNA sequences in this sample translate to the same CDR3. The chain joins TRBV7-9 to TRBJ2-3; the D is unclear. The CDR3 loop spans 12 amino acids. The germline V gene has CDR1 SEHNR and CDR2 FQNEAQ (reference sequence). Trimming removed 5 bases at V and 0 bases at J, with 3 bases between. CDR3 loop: CASSLSTDTQYF. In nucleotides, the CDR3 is TGTGCCAGCAGCCTCAGCACAGATACGCAGTATTTT. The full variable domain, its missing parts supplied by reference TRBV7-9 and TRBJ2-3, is DTGVSQNPRHKITKRGQNVTFRCDPISEHNRLYWYRQTLGQGPEFLTYFQNEAQLEKSRLLSDRFSAERPKGSFSTLEIQRTEQGDSAMYLCASSLSTDTQYFGPGTRLTVL.

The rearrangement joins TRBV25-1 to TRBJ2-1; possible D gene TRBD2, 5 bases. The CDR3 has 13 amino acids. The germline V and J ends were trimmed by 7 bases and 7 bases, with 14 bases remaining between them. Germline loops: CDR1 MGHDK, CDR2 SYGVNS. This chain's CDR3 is CASTSPVGNEQFF. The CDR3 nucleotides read TGTGCCAGCACTAGCCCGGTCGGAAATGAGCAGTTCTTC.

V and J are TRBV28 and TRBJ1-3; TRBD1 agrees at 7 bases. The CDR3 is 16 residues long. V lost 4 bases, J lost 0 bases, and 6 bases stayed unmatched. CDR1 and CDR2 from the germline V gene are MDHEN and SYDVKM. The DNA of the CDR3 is TGTGCCAGCAGTTCTCCGGGACAGCTCTCTGGAAACACCATATATTTT. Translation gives CASSSPGQLSGNTIYF. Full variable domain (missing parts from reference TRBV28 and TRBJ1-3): DVKVTQSSRYLVKRTGEKVFLECVQDMDHENMFWYRQDPGLGLRLIYFSYDVKMKEKGDIPEGYSVSREKKERFSLILESASTNQTSMYLCASSSPGQLSGNTIYFGEGSWLTVV.

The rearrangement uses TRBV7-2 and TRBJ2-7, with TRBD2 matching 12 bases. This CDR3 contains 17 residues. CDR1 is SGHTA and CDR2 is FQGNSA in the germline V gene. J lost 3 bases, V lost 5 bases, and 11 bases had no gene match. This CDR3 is CASSIQTSGRLRYEQYF. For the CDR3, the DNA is TGTGCCAGCAGCATTCAGACTAGCGGGAGATTACGCTACGAGCAGTACTTC. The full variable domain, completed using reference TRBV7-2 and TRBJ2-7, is GAGVSQSPSNKVTEKGKDVELRCDPISGHTALYWYRQSLGQGLEFLIYFQGNSAPDKSGLPSDRFSAERTGGSVSTLTIQRTQQEDSAVYLCASSIQTSGRLRYEQYFGPGTRLTVT.

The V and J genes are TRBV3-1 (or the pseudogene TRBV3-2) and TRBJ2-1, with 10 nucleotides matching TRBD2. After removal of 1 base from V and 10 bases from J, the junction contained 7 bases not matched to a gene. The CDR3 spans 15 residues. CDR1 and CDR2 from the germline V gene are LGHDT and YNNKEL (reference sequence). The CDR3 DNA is TGTGCCAGCAGCCAAGGCCTAGCGGGAGACCGGGAGCAGTTCTTC. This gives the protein CASSQGLAGDREQFF.

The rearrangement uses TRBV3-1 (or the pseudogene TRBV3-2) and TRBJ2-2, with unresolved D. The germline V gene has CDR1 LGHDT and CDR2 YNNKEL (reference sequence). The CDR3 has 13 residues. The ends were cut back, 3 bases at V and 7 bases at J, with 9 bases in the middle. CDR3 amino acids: CASSQILGGELFF. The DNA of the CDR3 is TGTGCCAGCAGCCAGATACTCGGCGGGGAGCTGTTTTTT.

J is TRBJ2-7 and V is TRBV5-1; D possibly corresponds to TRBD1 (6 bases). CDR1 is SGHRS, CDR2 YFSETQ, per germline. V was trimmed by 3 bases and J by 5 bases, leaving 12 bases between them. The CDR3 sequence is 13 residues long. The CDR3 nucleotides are TGCGCCAGCAGCTGGCGGACAGAGGACGAGCAGTACTTC. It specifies CASSWRTEDEQYF.

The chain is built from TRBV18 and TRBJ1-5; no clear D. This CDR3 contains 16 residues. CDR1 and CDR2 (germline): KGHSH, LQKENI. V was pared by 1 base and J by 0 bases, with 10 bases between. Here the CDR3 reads CASSPQEIYSNQPQHF. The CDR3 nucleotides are TGTGCCAGCTCACCACAGGAGATCTATAGCAATCAGCCCCAGCATTTT.